These T cell receptor beta chains were read from a single sample in a study of metastatic and nonmetastatic thyroid tumors. Via MiXCR, TCRdb re-called the PCR reads. Among some 29,000 clones listed, around 3.9% were seen once. Sequenced sample: blood. These receptors were obtained from a male donor with papillary thyroid cancer or a benign thyroid nodule (not recorded which). Some clones in this sample may be carry-over from other donors' samples. Both conserved end residues are part of each CDR3. Not every row has a clone size; where given, it reads once, few, many or a size class.

J,V,length,size,CDR3
TRBJ1-1,TRBV19,15,few,CASSSRTGESTEAFF
TRBJ2-7,TRBV6-9,15,few,CASSLAPGHTYEQYF
TRBJ2-4,TRBV12-3/TRBV12-4,11,NA,CASSSKNIQYF
TRBJ2-7,TRBV20-1,14,few,CSARLSEGGYEQYF
TRBJ2-7,TRBV28,14,few,CASSLAGVPYEQYF
TRBJ1-1,TRBV11-3,12,few,CASSSGGTEAFF
TRBJ1-1,TRBV9,15,few,CASSVGTGVNTEAFF
TRBJ2-7,TRBV15,15,NA,CATSSLLAGVYGQYF
TRBJ1-2,TRBV28,13,medium-sized,CASSSGGHYGYTF
TRBJ2-5,TRBV6-1,14,few,CASAPQAGGMTQYF
TRBJ1-3,TRBV4-1,14,many,CASTRGRSGNTIYF
TRBJ1-6,TRBV6-1,13,few,CASSEAEGSPLHF
TRBJ2-3,TRBV12-3/TRBV12-4,16,NA,CASSKRLAARTGTQYF
TRBJ2-3,TRBV4-1,12,many,CASSPQADTQYF
TRBJ2-3,TRBV10-1,15,medium-sized,CASRPGTGDSDTQYF
TRBJ1-2,TRBV6-1,15,medium-sized,CASSYSVGTGYGYTF
TRBJ1-1,TRBV7-9,14,few,CASSSQGQKTEDFF
TRBJ2-1,TRBV2,15,NA,CASTPVSSGVIEQFF
TRBJ1-2,TRBV10-2,13,many,CASSDPREFGYTF
TRBJ2-2,TRBV19,15,NA,CASSILAVNTGELFF
TRBJ2-6,TRBV2,15,many,CASSEQSSGANVLTF
TRBJ1-2,TRBV6-4,13,medium-sized,CASTKDRGNGYTF
TRBJ2-7,TRBV18,14,many,CASSPPKRDGEQYF
TRBJ2-2,TRBV9,18,few,CASSPPVGDLANTGELFF
TRBJ1-2,TRBV14,16,many,CASSPLGQGINYGYTF
TRBJ1-1,TRBV2,13,NA,CASSLGEGTEAFF
TRBJ2-2,TRBV30,20,NA,CAWSAQASLAEYLNTGELFF
TRBJ1-1,TRBV12-3/TRBV12-4,15,many,CASSFRREQNTEAFF
TRBJ2-3,TRBV6-2/TRBV6-3,14,NA,CASSTRGRTDTQYF
TRBJ1-2,TRBV24-1,15,medium-sized,CATSDGQGVNYGYTF
TRBJ2-5,TRBV10-2,14,many,CASSDRTPQETQYF